The 22 T cell receptor beta chains below were found in one sample sequenced in a study of shared clonotypes between healthy human individuals. Assay used: immunoSEQ multiplex PCR; TCRdb lists only in-frame clones, some missing. Of approximately 480,000 clones listed, 60% to 80% were seen once; the top ten hold approximately 12%. The sample taken for sequencing was PBMCs. The receptors shown here come from a woman between 40 and 50 years old in good health. Some clones in this sample may be carry-over from other donors' samples.

V usage is TRBV9 and J usage is TRBJ1-2, with 8 bases aligning to TRBD1. J gave up 8 bases and V 0 bases, and 12 bases lay outside the gene matches. Germline V gene lookup returns CDR1 SGDLS and CDR2 YYNGEE. The CDR3 is 16 amino acids. DNA of the CDR3: TGTGCCAGCAGCGTAGATGATCTACGGACAGGGAACGGCTACACCTTC. It specifies CASSVDDLRTGNGYTF.

The chain uses TRBV5-6 and TRBJ2-1; 8 nucleotides match TRBD2. The CDR3 is 17 residues long. After removal of 0 bases from V and 7 bases from J, the junction contained 12 bases not matched to a gene. The germline gives CDR1 SGHDT, CDR2 YYEEEE. CDR3 coding DNA: TGTGCCAGCAGCTTGGATGCCGTGGGACTAGGAATAAATGAGCAGTTCTTC. Its translation: CASSLDAVGLGINEQFF.

The chain employs TRBV10-1 and TRBJ2-7; D not certain. Germline V gene data show CDR1 as WNHNN and CDR2 as SYGVQD (reference sequence). V gave up 0 bases and J gave up 2 bases, with 8 bases separating them. This CDR3 is built from 14 residues. CDR3 nucleotides: TGCGCCAGCAGTGAGTCCGGGTTTACCTACGAGCAGTACTTC. This codes for CASSESGFTYEQYF.

V and J are TRBV28 and TRBJ2-7; D gene uncertain. CDR3 length: 15 amino acids. Germline V gene sequence: CDR1 MDHEN, CDR2 SYDVKM. V was cut by 5 bases and J by 0 bases, with 14 bases left in between. The CDR3 bases are TGTGCCAGCAGTCTTAACACCCTCGGCTCCTACGAGCAGTACTTC. Translated: CASSLNTLGSYEQYF.

The gene calls are TRBV27 and TRBJ2-7; a weak D match, TRBD2 (6 bases). Germline V gene data show CDR1 as MNHEY and CDR2 as SMNVEV (reference sequence). The CDR3 consists of 14 residues. Trimming cost V 5 bases and J 0 bases, with 11 bases left between them. CDR3 nucleotides: TGTGCCAGCAGTGGGAGGACGGGCTCCTACGAGCAGTACTTC. Its translation: CASSGRTGSYEQYF.

This clone was seen only once. This chain connects TRBV30 to TRBJ2-1; no reliable D call. Germline V gene sequence: CDR1 GTSNPN, CDR2 SVGIG (reference sequence). The CDR3 is made up of 14 amino acids. V lost 5 bases and J lost 6, with 17 bases in between. The CDR3 reads CAWAREVFFNEQFF. Written as DNA, the CDR3 is TGTGCCTGGGCTAGGGAAGTTTTTTTCAATGAGCAGTTCTTC.

This clone came up once. The chain uses TRBV5-1 and TRBJ2-7; perhaps TRBD2 as D (5 bases). This CDR3 has 12 amino acids. Trimming took 2 bases from V and 7 from J, leaving 10 bases between them. Germline V gene sequence: CDR1 SGHRS, CDR2 YFSETQ. The CDR3 nucleotides read TGCGCCAGCAGCTTAGGGAGCTCTGAGCAGTACTTC. The encoded protein is CASSLGSSEQYF.

V gene TRBV5-6 combines with J gene TRBJ2-1; 8 bases match TRBD2. Germline V gives CDR1 SGHDT, CDR2 YYEEEE. The CDR3 loop spans 15 amino acids. V lost 1 base, J lost 1 base, and 1 base stayed unmatched. The CDR3 DNA sequence: TGTGCCAGCAGCTTGAGCGGGAGTTCCTACAATGAGCAGTTCTTC. Protein sequence: CASSLSGSSYNEQFF. Variable domain in full (rest from reference TRBV5-6 and TRBJ2-1): DAGVTQSPTHLIKTRGQQVTLRCSPKSGHDTVSWYQQALGQGPQFIFQYYEEEERQRGNFPDRFSGHQFPNYSSELNVNALLLGDSALYLCASSLSGSSYNEQFFGPGTRLTVL.

The chain carries TRBV30 and TRBJ2-4; a possible D gene is TRBD2 (6 bases). Per germline, CDR1 GTSNPN and CDR2 SVGIG (reference sequence). The CDR3 has 12 amino acids. Trimming pared 2 bases from V and 5 bases from J, leaving 7 bases between. Here the CDR3 reads CAWSLAENIQYF. CDR3 DNA: TGTGCCTGGAGTTTAGCGGAAAACATTCAGTACTTC. Together with reference TRBV30 and TRBJ2-4, the CDR3 gives the full variable domain: SQTIHQWPATLVQPVGSPLSLECTVEGTSNPNLYWYRQAAGRGLQLLFYSVGIGQISSEVPQNLSASRPQDRQFILSSKKLLLSDSGFYLCAWSLAENIQYFGAGTRLSVL.

The rearrangement links TRBV6-1 to TRBJ1-2, with D possibly TRBD1 on 6 matching bases. Per germline, CDR1 MNHNS and CDR2 SASEGT. The ends were cut back, 0 bases at V and 4 bases at J, with 12 bases in the middle. The CDR3 covers 15 residues. In DNA, the CDR3 is TGTGCCAGCAGTGAAGCCCCGCCAGGGGCCTATGGCTACACCTTC. It is translated as CASSEAPPGAYGYTF.

The J gene is TRBJ2-2, the V gene TRBV28; TRBD1 matches 7 bases. V dropped 5 bases and J dropped 7; count of bases not matched to a gene: 10. This CDR3 is built from 15 residues. The germline V gene has CDR1 MDHEN and CDR2 SYDVKM. The CDR3 coding sequence is TGTGCCAGCAGTACCCGGGACAGACTGGGCGGGGAGCTGTTTTTT. Protein: CASSTRDRLGGELFF.

J is TRBJ2-3 and V is TRBV5-1; the D is unclear. The V end lost 0 bases, the J end lost 0 bases, and 8 bases lay between the germline ends. Looked up from germline, CDR1 is SGHRS and CDR2 is YFSETQ. CDR3 size: 15 residues. CDR3 amino acids: CASSLGGVSTDTQYF. The CDR3, as DNA: TGCGCCAGCAGCTTGGGTGGGGTGAGCACAGATACGCAGTATTTT. The full variable domain, completed using reference TRBV5-1 and TRBJ2-3, is KAGVTQTPRYLIKTRGQQVTLSCSPISGHRSVSWYQQTPGQGLQFLFEYFSETQRNKGNFPGRFSGRQFSNSRSEMNVSTLELGDSALYLCASSLGGVSTDTQYFGPGTRLTVL.

V and J are TRBV7-3 and TRBJ2-1; D is unclear. The V gene lost 2 bases and the J gene lost 7 bases, with 9 bases spanning the gap. Germline-derived CDR1 and CDR2 are SGHTA and FQGTGA. The length of the CDR3 is 13 residues. CDR3 sequence: CASSLGTGNEQFF. CDR3 nucleotides: TGTGCCAGCAGCTTAGGAACCGGGAATGAGCAGTTCTTC.

The chain carries TRBV15 and TRBJ1-1; 10 bases fit TRBD1. CDR3 length equals 14 residues. The germline gives CDR1 LNHNV, CDR2 YYDKDF (reference sequence). V was pared by 8 bases and J by 6 bases, with 9 bases of the junction left unmatched. The CDR3 DNA sequence: TGTGCCACCTCGACCGGGACAGGGGTCGCTGAAGCTTTCTTT. This encodes CATSTGTGVAEAFF. Variable domain in full (rest from reference TRBV15 and TRBJ1-1): DAMVIQNPRYQVTQFGKPVTLSCSQTLNHNVMYWYQQKSSQAPKLLFHYYDKDFNNEADTPDNFQSRRPNTSFCFLDIRSPGLGDTAMYLCATSTGTGVAEAFFGQGTRLTVV.

The chain combines TRBV6-1 with TRBJ1-2, with TRBD1 matching over 8 bases. The CDR3 consists of 15 residues. Germline CDR1 and CDR2: MNHNS and SASEGT. Losses at the gene ends were 6 bases for V and 0 bases for J; bases not matched to a gene: 6. The CDR3 DNA reads TGTGCCAGCAGCTGGACAGGGCCCTCTAACTATGGCTACACCTTC. Encoded protein: CASSWTGPSNYGYTF.

The chain recombines TRBV5-6 with TRBJ2-5; TRBD2 agrees at 7 bases. The DNA end favors TRBJ2-7, so the J call may be wrong. The CDR3 is 14 amino acids. Germline lookup yields CDR1 SGHDT and CDR2 YYEEEE. For the CDR3, the DNA is TGTGCCAGCAGCTTTACCTGGGGAGGGATCGAGCAGTACTTC. Translating it yields CASSFTWGGIEQYF.

V usage is TRBV7-2 and J usage is TRBJ2-2, with 8 bases lining up with TRBD1. V dropped 3 bases and J dropped 0; count of bases not matched to a gene: 3. Germline CDR1 and CDR2: SGHTA and FQGNSA. This CDR3 has 16 amino acids. The CDR3 spells CASSLAGGTNTGELFF. DNA for the CDR3: TGTGCCAGCAGCTTGGCAGGGGGCACGAACACCGGGGAGCTGTTTTTT.

At least ten counts were recorded for this clone. The V gene is TRBV5-1, the J gene TRBJ2-3, with D tentatively TRBD2 (6 bases). The CDR3 loop spans 16 amino acids. Germline V gene sequence: CDR1 SGHRS, CDR2 YFSETQ. Trimming took off 0 bases at V and 0 bases at J, with 11 bases between the two ends. The CDR3 region has the DNA TGCGCCAGCAGCTTGGCGGGGGTGCCGAGCACAGATACGCAGTATTTT. Translated: CASSLAGVPSTDTQYF.

The gene calls are TRBV10-3 and TRBJ2-7; D unresolved. V lost 6 bases to trimming and J lost 0 bases, with 12 bases between them. CDR3 length equals 14 residues. Germline assignment: CDR1 ENHRY and CDR2 SYGVKD. CDR3 sequence: CAIRGTDGSYEQYF. The CDR3 bases are TGTGCCATCAGGGGTACGGACGGCTCCTACGAGCAGTACTTC.

This chain joins TRBV27 and TRBJ2-6; D ambiguous. The V and J ends lost 4 bases and 0 bases respectively, with 16 bases between them. CDR1 MNHEY and CDR2 SMNVEV come from the germline V gene (reference sequence). CDR3 length: 18 amino acids. This CDR3 reads CASSSPPRALSGANVLTF. DNA for the CDR3: TGTGCCAGCAGTTCCCCCCCACGGGCTCTCTCTGGGGCCAACGTCCTGACTTTC.

This rearrangement joins TRBV7-8 to TRBJ2-7; 9 bases are a match to TRBD1. V was pared by 5 bases and J by 6 bases, with 5 bases of the junction left unmatched. CDR1 SGHVS and CDR2 FQNEAQ come from the germline V gene. The CDR3 is 13 amino acids. This CDR3 is CASSKATGGEQYF. The DNA of the CDR3 is TGTGCCAGCAGCAAGGCGACAGGGGGCGAGCAGTACTTC.

V gene TRBV27 combines with J gene TRBJ1-5, with 7 bases identical to TRBD1. CDR3 length: 16 amino acids. Unmatched junction bases numbered 8, after V lost 5 bases and J lost 1 base. CDR1 MNHEY and CDR2 SMNVEV come from the germline V gene (reference sequence). In DNA, the CDR3 is TGTGCCAGCAGTCAATACACAGGGGCCAGCAATCAGCCCCAGCATTTT. Its protein is CASSQYTGASNQPQHF.